The 19 T cell receptor beta chains below come from one sample, sequenced in a study of OX40 agonist ivuxolimab in advanced cancers. Sequenced by immunoSEQ multiplex PCR; TCRdb stores in-frame clones only, minus some. The sample carries about 100,000 clones, over 75% recorded once. The sequenced sample was CD4+ or CD8+ T cells sorted from blood, obtained in a trial of the OX40 agonist ivuxolimab. All receptors come from an adult with an advanced solid tumor such as melanoma, head and neck, liver or kidney cancer.

This chain links TRBV29-1 with TRBJ2-5; tentatively, D is TRBD1 (5 bases). CDR1 is SQVTM, CDR2 ANQGSEA, per germline. Between the trimmed V and J ends, which lost 6 bases and 1 base, there was a span of 9 bases. The CDR3 extends over 12 amino acids. CDR3 coding DNA: TGCAGCGTCAGGGTAGGCCAAGAGACCCAGTACTTC. The encoded protein is CSVRVGQETQYF.

V and J are TRBV5-1 and TRBJ2-1; the match to TRBD1 covers 7 bases. J gave up 4 bases and V 4 bases, and 8 bases lay outside the gene matches. Germline CDR1 SGHRS, CDR2 YFSETQ. CDR3 length equals 15 residues. The CDR3 bases are TGCGCCAGCAGCCTGAGACAGGGTCGGTACAATGAGCAGTTCTTC. Protein product: CASSLRQGRYNEQFF.

The chain uses TRBV19 and TRBJ2-1; no clear D gene. V lost 1 base and J lost 2, with 6 bases in between. Germline V gene sequence: CDR1 LNHDA, CDR2 SQIVND (reference sequence). The CDR3 is made up of 14 amino acids. The CDR3 DNA is TGTGCCAGTAGTATAGGCACTCCCTACAATGAGCAGTTCTTC. Translation gives CASSIGTPYNEQFF.

In DNA form, the CDR3 reads TGTGCCAGCAGTCAGGGTAATAGCAATCAGCCCCAGCATTTT. Translated: CASSQGNSNQPQHF. The gene calls are TRBV6-6 and TRBJ1-5; possible D gene TRBD1, 5 bases. The germline V and J ends were trimmed by 5 bases and 0 bases, with 8 bases remaining between them. CDR3 length equals 14 residues. Per germline, CDR1 MNHNY and CDR2 SVGAGI (reference sequence).

The chain joins TRBV7-8 to TRBJ1-2; D is possibly TRBD1 (5 bases). Germline values: CDR1 SGHVS, CDR2 FQNEAQ. Trimming pared 8 bases from V and 10 bases from J, leaving 17 bases between. CDR3 length: 12 amino acids. CDR3 in DNA: TGTGCCAGCTCATTGGACACCTTAATCTACACCTTC. Translation gives CASSLDTLIYTF.

The chain joins TRBV27 to TRBJ2-4; 8 nucleotides match TRBD1. Germline CDR1 and CDR2: MNHEY and SMNVEV (reference sequence). This CDR3 spans 17 amino acids. Germline trimming cut 7 bases from V and 1 base from J; bases unmatched to any gene: 12. The CDR3 protein is CASKTSGQGAAKNIQYF. CDR3 DNA: TGTGCCAGCAAAACTTCAGGGCAGGGGGCGGCCAAAAACATTCAGTACTTC.

In its sample, this clone was seen once. The chain has TRBV5-1 and TRBJ2-7, with no clear D. Per the germline V gene, CDR1 is SGHRS and CDR2 is YFSETQ. V was clipped by 4 bases and J by 5 bases, with 16 bases between them. The CDR3 consists of 14 residues. The CDR3, as DNA: TGCGCCAGCAGCCCTTTATCCGGGCAGAACGAGCAGTACTTC. Translation: CASSPLSGQNEQYF.

The chain recombines TRBV28 with TRBJ2-7, with TRBD1 as a possible D gene (6 bases). The CDR3 covers 16 residues. CDR1 is MDHEN and CDR2 is SYDVKM in the germline V gene. Trimming removed 5 bases from V and 0 bases from J, with 17 bases in between. CDR3 sequence: CASSGGTSWRSYEQYF. The CDR3 coding sequence is TGTGCCAGCAGTGGGGGCACTAGTTGGCGCTCCTACGAGCAGTACTTC.

This rearrangement joins TRBV5-4 to TRBJ2-2, with D uncertain. V was clipped by 6 bases and J by 7 bases, with 7 bases between them. Germline CDR1 reads SGHNT; CDR2 reads YYREEE (reference sequence). The CDR3 spans 11 residues. The CDR3 loop reads CASKRSGELFF. The CDR3 nucleotides read TGTGCCAGCAAGCGCAGCGGGGAGCTGTTTTTT.

On this clone: A read error may account for a junction end that differs from germline. This sequence joins TRBV7-9 and TRBJ2-3; 7 bases match TRBD1. CDR1 SEHNR and CDR2 FQNEAQ come from the germline V gene (reference sequence). The CDR3 is 14 residues long. The CDR3 region has the DNA TGTGCCAGCAGATTAGGGGGCCTCACAGATACGCAGTATTTT. Encoded protein: CASRLGGLTDTQYF.

This rearrangement joins TRBV5-1 to TRBJ2-2; D may be TRBD1 (6 bases). V gave up 4 bases and J gave up 1 base, with 11 bases separating them. The CDR3 loop spans 15 amino acids. CDR1 is SGHRS, CDR2 YFSETQ, per germline. CDR3 region: CASSGKTGNTGELFF. The CDR3 DNA is TGCGCCAGCAGCGGCAAGACAGGGAACACCGGGGAGCTGTTTTTT.

This sequence joins TRBV5-4 and TRBJ1-2; unclear D gene. Trimming removed 4 bases at V and 4 bases at J, with 11 bases between. The CDR3 has 13 amino acids. CDR1 and CDR2 (germline): SGHNT, YYREEE (reference sequence). CDR3: CASSHQRVYGYTF. The CDR3 nucleotides are TGTGCCAGCAGCCACCAAAGGGTCTATGGCTACACCTTC.

This clone appeared a single time. J is TRBJ2-5 and V is TRBV5-1; 8 nucleotides line up with TRBD2. The CDR3 covers 14 residues. The germline CDR1 and CDR2 sequences are SGHRS and YFSETQ. The V segment lost 9 bases and the J segment 3 bases; nucleotides outside the gene matches: 10. This chain's CDR3 is CAIRSGKHEETQYF. CDR3 in DNA: TGCGCCATTCGTAGCGGGAAACACGAAGAGACCCAGTACTTC.

The table lists this clone with a count of one. This rearrangement joins TRBV5-4 to TRBJ2-5; D unclear. Germline values: CDR1 SGHNT, CDR2 YYREEE (reference sequence). The CDR3 runs 14 residues. The V end was cut by 0 bases, the J end by 7 bases, with 13 bases between. The DNA of the CDR3 is TGTGCCAGCAGCTTGGCCCAGCCCCTAGGGACCCAGTACTTC. It translates to CASSLAQPLGTQYF.

This chain links TRBV18 with TRBJ2-1; 11 bases agree with TRBD2. The CDR3 runs 19 residues. Trimming removed 5 bases from V and 12 bases from J; junction bases left unmatched: 24. The germline V gene has CDR1 KGHSH and CDR2 LQKENI. CDR3 nucleotides: TGTGCCAGCTCATCAAGGACTAGCGGGTACAGCGGGTCTTATTTTGGGCAGTTCTTC. The encoded protein is CASSSRTSGYSGSYFGQFF.

The chain recombines TRBV27 with TRBJ1-1; D gene uncertain. V was trimmed by 7 bases and J by 4 bases, leaving 16 bases between them. The CDR3 consists of 14 residues. Germline CDR1 MNHEY, CDR2 SMNVEV (reference sequence). CDR3 coding DNA: TGTGCCAGCACCCCTCGGCGCCGGGGCACTGAAGCTTTCTTT. It translates to CASTPRRRGTEAFF.

The chain links TRBV25-1 to TRBJ1-2, with D unresolved. Trimming shortened V by 2 bases and J by 4 bases, and 8 bases separated the two germline ends. The germline V gene encodes CDR1 MGHDK and CDR2 SYGVNS. The CDR3 sequence is 13 residues long. CDR3 amino acids: CASSEGGPYGYTF. The CDR3 DNA follows: TGTGCCAGCAGTGAAGGAGGTCCCTATGGCTACACCTTC.

The rearrangement joins TRBV2 to TRBJ1-3; D may be TRBD1 (6 bases). The V gene lost 9 bases and the J gene lost 0 bases, with 12 bases spanning the gap. Germline CDR1 is SNHLY and CDR2 is FYNNEI. The length of the CDR3 is 14 residues. The CDR3 region has the DNA TGTGCCAGTCAGTACAGGGACTCTGGAAACACCATATATTTT. It translates to CASQYRDSGNTIYF.

This clone was seen a handful of times. This rearrangement joins TRBV5-1 to TRBJ1-2; D uncertain. CDR3 length equals 14 residues. V was pared by 0 bases and J by 3 bases, with 9 bases between. Germline CDR1 reads SGHRS; CDR2 reads YFSETQ. CDR3 sequence: CASSLEAGDYGYTF. The CDR3 nucleotides read TGCGCCAGCAGCTTGGAAGCTGGGGACTATGGCTACACCTTC.